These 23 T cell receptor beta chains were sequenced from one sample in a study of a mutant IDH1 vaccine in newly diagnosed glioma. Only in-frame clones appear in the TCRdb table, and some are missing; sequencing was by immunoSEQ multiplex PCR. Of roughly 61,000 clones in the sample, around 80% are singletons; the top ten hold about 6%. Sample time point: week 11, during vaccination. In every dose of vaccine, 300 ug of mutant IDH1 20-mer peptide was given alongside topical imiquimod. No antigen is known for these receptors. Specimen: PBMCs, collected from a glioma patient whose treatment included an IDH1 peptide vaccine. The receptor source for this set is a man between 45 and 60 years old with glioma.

The CDR3 nucleotides are TGTGCCAGCAGCTTAGCGCTCGGGACAGGGGTCCCCTACGAGCAGTACTTC. This translates into CASSLALGTGVPYEQYF. The chain combines TRBV7-6 with TRBJ2-7; 10 nucleotides match TRBD1. V lost 0 bases, J lost 2 bases, and 7 bases stayed unmatched. Germline V lookup: CDR1 SGHVS, CDR2 FNYEAQ. The length of the CDR3 is 17 residues.

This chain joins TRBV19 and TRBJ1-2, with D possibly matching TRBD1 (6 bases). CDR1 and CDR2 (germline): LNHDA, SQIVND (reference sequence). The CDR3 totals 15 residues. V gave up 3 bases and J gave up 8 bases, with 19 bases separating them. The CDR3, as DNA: TGTGCCAGTAGTATTAATGGGCTTTGGGGGGGCGGCTACACCTTC. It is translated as CASSINGLWGGGYTF.

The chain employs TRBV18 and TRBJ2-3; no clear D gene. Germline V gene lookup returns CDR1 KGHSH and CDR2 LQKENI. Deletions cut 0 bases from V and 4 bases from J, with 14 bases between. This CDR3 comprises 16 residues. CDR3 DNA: TGTGCCAGCTCACCACCGAATATTGGATTTGCAGATACGCAGTATTTT. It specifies CASSPPNIGFADTQYF.

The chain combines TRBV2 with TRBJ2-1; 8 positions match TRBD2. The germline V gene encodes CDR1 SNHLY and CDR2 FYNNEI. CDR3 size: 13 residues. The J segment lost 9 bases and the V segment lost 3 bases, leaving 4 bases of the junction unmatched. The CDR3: CASSETSASEQFF. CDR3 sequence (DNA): TGTGCCAGCAGTGAGACTAGCGCCAGTGAGCAGTTCTTC.

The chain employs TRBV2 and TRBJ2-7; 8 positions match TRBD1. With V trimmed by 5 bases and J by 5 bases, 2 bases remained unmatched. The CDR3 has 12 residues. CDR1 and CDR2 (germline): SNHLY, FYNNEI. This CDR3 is CASSPRGHEQYF. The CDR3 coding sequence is TGTGCCAGCAGTCCCAGGGGGCACGAGCAGTACTTC.

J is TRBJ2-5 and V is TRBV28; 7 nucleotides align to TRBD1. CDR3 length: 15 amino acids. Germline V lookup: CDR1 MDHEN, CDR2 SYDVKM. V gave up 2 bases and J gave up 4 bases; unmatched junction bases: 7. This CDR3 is CASSLTGDGGETQYF. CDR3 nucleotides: TGTGCCAGCAGTTTAACAGGGGATGGAGGAGAGACCCAGTACTTC.

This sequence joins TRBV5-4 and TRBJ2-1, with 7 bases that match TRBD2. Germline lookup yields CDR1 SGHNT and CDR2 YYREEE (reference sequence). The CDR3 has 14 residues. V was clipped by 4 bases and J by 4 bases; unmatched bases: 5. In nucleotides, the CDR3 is TGTGCCAGCAGCATTGGGGGGGGATACAATGAGCAGTTCTTC. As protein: CASSIGGGYNEQFF.

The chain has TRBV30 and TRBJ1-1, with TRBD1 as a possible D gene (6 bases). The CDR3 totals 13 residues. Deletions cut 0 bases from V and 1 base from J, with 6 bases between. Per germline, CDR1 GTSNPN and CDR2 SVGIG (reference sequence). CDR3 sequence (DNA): TGTGCCTGGAGTGTACAGGGGAACACTGAAGCTTTCTTT. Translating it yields CAWSVQGNTEAFF.

The CDR3 is CASSGGPMNTGELFF. Here the CDR3 DNA reads TGTGCCTCCTCCGGGGGACCGATGAACACCGGGGAGCTGTTTTTT. The chain links TRBV19 to TRBJ2-2; D possibly corresponds to TRBD2 (6 bases). Trimming took 11 bases from V and 1 from J, leaving 17 bases between them. The CDR3 runs to 15 residues. CDR1 is LNHDA, CDR2 SQIVND, per germline (reference sequence).

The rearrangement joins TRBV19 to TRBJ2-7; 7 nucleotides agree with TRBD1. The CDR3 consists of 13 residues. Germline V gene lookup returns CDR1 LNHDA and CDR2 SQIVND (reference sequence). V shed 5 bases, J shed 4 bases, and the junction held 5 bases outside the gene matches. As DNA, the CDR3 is TGTGCCAGTAGTGCCACAGGGGTTTACGAGCAGTACTTC. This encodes CASSATGVYEQYF.

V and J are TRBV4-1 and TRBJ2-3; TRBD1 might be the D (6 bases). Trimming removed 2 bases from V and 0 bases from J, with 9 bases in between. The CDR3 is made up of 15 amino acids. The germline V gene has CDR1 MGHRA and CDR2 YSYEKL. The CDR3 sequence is CASSQPRGSTDTQYF. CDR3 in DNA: TGCGCCAGCAGCCAACCGAGGGGGAGCACAGATACGCAGTATTTT.

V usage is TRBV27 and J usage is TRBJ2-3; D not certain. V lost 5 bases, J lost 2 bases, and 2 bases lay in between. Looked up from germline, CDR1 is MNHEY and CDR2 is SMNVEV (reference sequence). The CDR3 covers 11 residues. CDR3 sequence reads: CASSHTDTQYF. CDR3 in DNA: TGTGCCAGCAGTCACACAGATACGCAGTATTTT.

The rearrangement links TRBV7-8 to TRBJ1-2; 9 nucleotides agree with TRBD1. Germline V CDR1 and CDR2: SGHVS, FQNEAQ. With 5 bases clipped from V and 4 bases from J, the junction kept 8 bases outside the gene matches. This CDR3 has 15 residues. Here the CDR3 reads CASSPPGQGIYGYTF. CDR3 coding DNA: TGTGCCAGCAGCCCCCCGGGACAGGGTATCTATGGCTACACCTTC. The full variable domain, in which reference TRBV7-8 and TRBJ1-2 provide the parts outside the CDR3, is GAGVSQSPRYKVAKRGQDVALRCDPISGHVSLFWYQQALGQGPEFLTYFQNEAQLDKSGLPSDRFFAERPEGSVSTLKIQRTQQEDSAVYLCASSPPGQGIYGYTFGSGTRLTVV.

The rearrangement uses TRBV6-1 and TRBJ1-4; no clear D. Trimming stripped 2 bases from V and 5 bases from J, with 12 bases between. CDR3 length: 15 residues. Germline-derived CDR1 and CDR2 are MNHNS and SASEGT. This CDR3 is CASSETERLNEKLFF. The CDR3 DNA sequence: TGTGCCAGCAGTGAAACCGAACGGCTAAATGAAAAACTGTTTTTT.

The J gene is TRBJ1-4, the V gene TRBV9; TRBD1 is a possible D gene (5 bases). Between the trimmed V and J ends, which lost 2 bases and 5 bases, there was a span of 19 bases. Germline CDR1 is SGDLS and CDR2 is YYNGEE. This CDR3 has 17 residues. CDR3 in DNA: TGTGCCAGCAGCGTTGCGCCCGGGGCGAATGCGAATGAAAAACTGTTTTTT. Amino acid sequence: CASSVAPGANANEKLFF.

The CDR3 here is CASSNSPYEQYF. CDR3 bases: TGTGCCAGCAGCAATTCCCCCTACGAGCAGTACTTC. This chain links TRBV6-5 with TRBJ2-7; D ambiguous. Germline values: CDR1 MNHEY, CDR2 SVGAGI. The V and J ends lost 6 bases and 2 bases respectively, with 8 bases between them. This CDR3 contains 12 residues.

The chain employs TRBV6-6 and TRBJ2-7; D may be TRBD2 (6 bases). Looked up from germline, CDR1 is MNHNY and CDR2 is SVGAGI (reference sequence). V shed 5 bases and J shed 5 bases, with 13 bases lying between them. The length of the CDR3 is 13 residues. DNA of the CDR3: TGTGCCAGCAGTATAAGAGGGGAGGACGAGCAGTACTTC. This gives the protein CASSIRGEDEQYF.

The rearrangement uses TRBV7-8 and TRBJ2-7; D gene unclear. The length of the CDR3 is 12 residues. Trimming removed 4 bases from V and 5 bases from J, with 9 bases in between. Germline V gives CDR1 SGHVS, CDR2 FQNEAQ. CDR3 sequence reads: CASSWGSNEQYF. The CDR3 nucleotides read TGTGCCAGCAGCTGGGGTTCGAACGAGCAGTACTTC.

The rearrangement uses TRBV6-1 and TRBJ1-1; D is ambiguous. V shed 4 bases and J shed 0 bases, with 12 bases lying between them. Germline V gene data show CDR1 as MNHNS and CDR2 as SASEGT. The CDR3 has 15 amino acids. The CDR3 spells CASSGATGMNTEAFF. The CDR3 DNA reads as TGTGCCAGCAGTGGGGCAACGGGCATGAACACTGAAGCTTTCTTT.

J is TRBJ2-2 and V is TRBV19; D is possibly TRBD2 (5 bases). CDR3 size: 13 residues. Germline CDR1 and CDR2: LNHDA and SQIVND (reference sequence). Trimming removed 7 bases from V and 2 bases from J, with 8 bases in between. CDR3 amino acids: CASTGTNTGELFF. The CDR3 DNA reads TGTGCCAGTACGGGAACCAACACCGGGGAGCTGTTTTTT. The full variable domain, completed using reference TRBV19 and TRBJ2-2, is DGGITQSPKYLFRKEGQNVTLSCEQNLNHDAMYWYRQDPGQGLRLIYYSQIVNDFQKGDIAEGYSVSREKKESFPLTVTSAQKNPTAFYLCASTGTNTGELFFGEGSRLTVL.

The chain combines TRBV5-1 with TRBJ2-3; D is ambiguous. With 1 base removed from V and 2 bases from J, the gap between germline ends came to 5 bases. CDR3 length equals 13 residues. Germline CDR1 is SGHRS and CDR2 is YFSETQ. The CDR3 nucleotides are TGCGCCAGCAGCTTGCAGCTCACAGATACGCAGTATTTT. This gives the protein CASSLQLTDTQYF.

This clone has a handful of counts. CDR3 residues: CASSTGNTEAFF. For the CDR3, the DNA is TGTGCCAGCTCGACAGGGAACACTGAAGCTTTCTTT. J is TRBJ1-1 and V is TRBV28; a weak D match, TRBD1 (6 bases). This CDR3 region has 12 residues. The ends were cut back, 8 bases at V and 1 base at J, with 8 bases in the middle. CDR1 MDHEN and CDR2 SYDVKM come from the germline V gene.

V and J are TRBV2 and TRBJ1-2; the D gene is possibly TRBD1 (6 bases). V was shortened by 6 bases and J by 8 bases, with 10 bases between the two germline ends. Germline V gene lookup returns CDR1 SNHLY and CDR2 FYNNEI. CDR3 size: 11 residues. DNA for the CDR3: TGTGCCAGCAGACACAGGGAGGGCTACACCTTC. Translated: CASRHREGYTF.